This entry features one T cell receptor (beta chain) sequence. The source of the sample is a study of blood T cell repertoires in COVID-19. Germline CDR1 and CDR2: MNHEY and SVGAGI. J was trimmed by 3 bases and V by 4 bases; bases with no gene match: 6. CDR3 length: 15 residues. In the source study's methods: Estimated nucleated cell counts came from reference gene primer amplification. Data came from immunoSEQ multiplex PCR; TCRdb stores just in-frame clones and leaves some out. That table gives V, J and clone size, and the DNA gave D and trimming. The table has about 280,000 clones, 85% seen once. The age range of participants was roughly 18 to 90 years, with residence in about 25 US areas. Either two negative PCRs, clearance, or symptom resolution qualified Cohort 3 donors as recovered.

The receptor was isolated from a woman between 50 and 59 years old who had recovered from COVID-19. The gene calls are TRBV6-5 and TRBJ2-3; 8 bases fit TRBD2. Sequenced input: PBMCs or T cells enriched from blood (not recorded which). The CDR3 coding sequence is TGTGCCAGCAGTTTAAGAGCGGGAGCGACAGATACGCAGTATTTT. Its translation is CASSLRAGATDTQYF.